The T cell receptor (beta chain) under discussion was sequenced for a study of spatial heterogeneity in lung cancer. Study background: Alpha-chain sequences were detected in numbers that were consistently lower than beta-chain sequences. Raw sequencing reads included, on average, more than eight appearances of each unique TCR and UMI combination.

Germline CDR1 reads DFQATT; CDR2 reads SNEGSKA (reference sequence). The length of the CDR3 is 15 residues. V was pared by 7 bases and J by 0 bases, with 16 bases between. Individual TCR cDNA molecules each bore their own unique molecular identifier. TCRdb reanalysed the 5' RACE reads using MiXCR and keeps one entry per CDR3 protein. The data contain 11,000 or so distinct CDR3 sequences, roughly 3.8% of them seen just once; the ten biggest clones take up roughly 8%. This clonotype ranks as medium-sized. Time point noted: sample taken at primary tumor resection. No cells were sorted before sequencing. The whole RNA sequenced was extracted from tumor, nontumor lung or frozen PBMC. Some 72 TRACERx patients with early, untreated non-small cell lung cancer donated samples.

The rearrangement links TRBV20-1 to TRBJ2-4; D perhaps matches TRBD2 (6 bases). The sequencing used normal lung tissue next to the tumor, collected at surgery. The sequence was collected from a male donor with early-stage non-small cell lung cancer. The chain's CDR3 is CSGGDPHVAKNIQYF. The CDR3, as DNA: TGCAGTGGCGGGGACCCTCACGTAGCCAAAAACATTCAGTACTTC.